Each of the 27 T cell receptor beta chains below was sequenced from the same sample in a study of blood T cell repertoires in COVID-19. Assay: immunoSEQ multiplex PCR; the TCRdb copy retains only in-frame clones and omits some. The data contain 50,000 to 60,000 clones, around 81% of them singletons. Material: peripheral blood. All receptors derive from a woman aged 80 or older with COVID-19, enrolled during active disease.

The chain uses TRBV7-9 and TRBJ2-1; D is unclear. The CDR3 is 12 amino acids. CDR1 is SEHNR, CDR2 FQNEAQ, per germline (reference sequence). V was cut by 5 bases and J by 2 bases, with 4 bases left in between. Written as DNA, the CDR3 is TGTGCCAGCAGCCTACCCTACAATGAGCAGTTCTTC. This codes for CASSLPYNEQFF.

V is TRBV28 and J is TRBJ2-1; 13 nucleotides align to TRBD2. The junction had 0 bases not matched to a gene; V was cut back by 6 bases and J by 4 bases. This CDR3 contains 14 residues. Per the germline V gene, CDR1 is MDHEN and CDR2 is SYDVKM. The CDR3 protein is CASRLAGGYNEQFF. For the CDR3, the DNA is TGTGCCAGCAGACTAGCGGGAGGGTACAATGAGCAGTTCTTC.

To note about this clone: Germline is not matched at one junction end, which may reflect a read error. The same CDR3 can be traced to other DNA sequences in this sample. CDR3 in DNA: TGTGCCAGCAGCGTAGGAGGCAACTCTGGGGCCAACGTCCTGACTTTT. It encodes CASSVGGNSGANVLTF. This chain links TRBV9 with TRBJ2-6, with D maybe TRBD1 (5 bases). The CDR3 contains 16 residues. Looked up from germline, CDR1 is SGDLS and CDR2 is YYNGEE.

The V and J genes are TRBV5-1 and TRBJ2-3, with TRBD2 matching over 9 bases. There are 16 residues in the CDR3. V lost 4 bases and J lost 4; bases outside the gene matches: 10. Germline assignment: CDR1 SGHRS and CDR2 YFSETQ. CDR3 in amino acids: CASSLPGLARSDTQYF. The CDR3 nucleotides are TGCGCCAGCAGCCTTCCGGGACTAGCCCGTTCAGATACGCAGTATTTT.

The chain couples TRBV7-9 to TRBJ2-3; unclear D gene. Germline CDR1 SEHNR, CDR2 FQNEAQ (reference sequence). V lost 5 bases to trimming and J lost 0 bases, with 9 bases between them. CDR3 length: 14 amino acids. The CDR3 sequence: CASSPAGSTDTQYF. The CDR3 bases are TGTGCCAGCAGCCCCGCCGGGAGCACAGATACGCAGTATTTT.

This clone was picked up one time. V is TRBV19 and J is TRBJ1-4; D is unclear. V was shortened by 5 bases and J by 5 bases, with 15 bases between the two germline ends. This CDR3 has 15 amino acids. Germline CDR1 is LNHDA and CDR2 is SQIVND (reference sequence). DNA of the CDR3: TGTGCCAGTAGTGCACTAGGCGAACGGAATGAAAAACTGTTTTTT. The encoded protein is CASSALGERNEKLFF.

The chain combines TRBV6-6 with TRBJ2-5; a weak D match, TRBD1 (6 bases). Germline CDR1 and CDR2: MNHNY and SVGAGI (reference sequence). Trimming cost V 2 bases and J 4 bases, with 8 bases left between them. The CDR3 is 13 amino acids. The CDR3 DNA sequence: TGTGCCAGCAGTTACCAGGACAGAGAGACCCAGTACTTC. It translates to CASSYQDRETQYF.

This chain connects TRBV12-2 to TRBJ2-5; TRBD2, the table's D call, was not compared with the DNA. TRBV12-2 is an annotated pseudogene. The CDR3 extends over 17 amino acids. The CDR3 spells CASRNRPGLADQETQYF. The DNA for the CDR3 is TGTGCAAGTCGAAACCGGCCGGGACTAGCAGACCAAGAGACCCAGTACTTC.

The chain combines TRBV3-1 (or the pseudogene TRBV3-2) with TRBJ1-5, with 7 bases matching TRBD1. Germline loops: CDR1 LGHDT, CDR2 YNNKEL (reference sequence). The ends lost 4 bases at V and 8 bases at J; junction bases unmatched: 8. This CDR3 spans 14 amino acids. The CDR3 region has the DNA TGTGCCAGCAGCCTGCGGACAGGATCGGAGCCCCAGCATTTT. As protein: CASSLRTGSEPQHF.

The J gene is TRBJ2-3, the V gene TRBV6-4; 7 bases agree with TRBD2. The V gene end was trimmed by 1 base and the J gene end by 1 base; junction bases not matched to a gene: 2. CDR1 and CDR2 (germline): MRHNA, SNTAGT. The CDR3 totals 15 residues. DNA of the CDR3: TGTGCCAGCAGTGACTGGGAGGGAGGCACAGATACGCAGTATTTT. Translating gives CASSDWEGGTDTQYF.

The genes are TRBV10-3 and TRBJ2-5; TRBD2 agrees at 14 bases. V lost 5 bases and J lost 2; bases outside the gene matches: 10. The CDR3 sequence is 18 residues long. Germline assignment: CDR1 ENHRY and CDR2 SYGVKD. The CDR3 coding sequence is TGTGCCATCAGTTCGGGACTAGCGGGAGATGGTCGGCAAGAGACCCAGTACTTC. This gives the protein CAISSGLAGDGRQETQYF.

This sequence joins TRBV19 and TRBJ1-2; 7 nucleotides agree with TRBD1. Per germline, CDR1 LNHDA and CDR2 SQIVND (reference sequence). CDR3 length equals 15 residues. Trimming at V came to 1 base and at J to 8 bases, leaving 10 bases not matched to a gene. The CDR3 DNA follows: TGTGCCAGTAGTATAGCCCAAGGGGGCCCGGGGGGCTACACCTTC. Protein product: CASSIAQGGPGGYTF.

This chain uses TRBV2 with TRBJ2-7, with D tentatively TRBD2 (6 bases). Germline loops: CDR1 SNHLY, CDR2 FYNNEI. V lost 6 bases, J lost 1 base, and 16 bases lay in between. CDR3 length equals 15 residues. As DNA, the CDR3 is TGTGCCAGCAGCCTCGGGACTGTGAATTCCTACGAGCAGTACTTC. It yields the protein CASSLGTVNSYEQYF. Based on the CDR3 plus reference TRBV2 and TRBJ2-7, the full variable domain is EPEVTQTPSHQVTQMGQEVILRCVPISNHLYFYWYRQILGQKVEFLVSFYNNEISEKSEIFDDQFSVERPDGSNFTLKIRSTKLEDSAMYFCASSLGTVNSYEQYFGPGTRLTVT.

V usage is TRBV5-4 and J usage is TRBJ1-1; D is perhaps TRBD1 (5 bases). CDR1 is SGHNT and CDR2 is YYREEE in the germline V gene (reference sequence). The CDR3 covers 13 residues. V was trimmed by 5 bases and J by 2 bases, leaving 10 bases between them. CDR3 nucleotide sequence: TGTGCCAGCAGTTTCCAGGGAAACACTGAAGCTTTCTTT. Encoded protein: CASSFQGNTEAFF.

This rearrangement joins TRBV6-5 to TRBJ2-7; 8 bases are shared with TRBD2. The V gene's germline CDR1 is MNHEY and CDR2 SVGAGI. CDR3 length: 12 amino acids. V lost 6 bases to trimming and J lost 6 bases; unmatched junction nucleotides: 4. For the CDR3, the DNA is TGTGCCAGCAGCCCCGCGGGGGGCGAGCAGTACTTC. It is translated as CASSPAGGEQYF.

The rearrangement uses TRBV11-2 and TRBJ2-7, with 7 nucleotides matching TRBD1. CDR3 size: 15 residues. CDR1 is SGHAT and CDR2 is FQNNGV in the germline V gene. V lost 5 bases to trimming and J lost 0 bases; unmatched junction nucleotides: 7. This CDR3 reads CASSLNRDSSYEQYF. The CDR3 nucleotides are TGTGCCAGCAGCCTAAATCGGGACAGCTCCTACGAGCAGTACTTC. Full variable domain (rest looked up from reference TRBV11-2 and TRBJ2-7): EAGVAQSPRYKIIEKRQSVAFWCNPISGHATLYWYQQILGQGPKLLIQFQNNGVVDDSQLPKDRFSAERLKGVDSTLKIQPAKLEDSAVYLCASSLNRDSSYEQYFGPGTRLTVT.

This clone was seen only a few times. The chain combines TRBV2 with TRBJ2-5; a weak D match, TRBD2 (6 bases). The CDR3 loop spans 12 amino acids. The V gene lost 5 bases and the J gene lost 10 bases, with 14 bases spanning the gap. Germline V gene data show CDR1 as SNHLY and CDR2 as FYNNEI. CDR3 in DNA: TGTGCCAGCAGTTCGGCAGGGAGGATCCAGTACTTC. It encodes CASSSAGRIQYF.

This rearrangement joins TRBV9 to TRBJ2-5; 14 positions match TRBD2. V shed 3 bases, J shed 3 bases, and the junction held 1 base outside the gene matches. The CDR3 has 15 residues. The germline V gene encodes CDR1 SGDLS and CDR2 YYNGEE. The CDR3 loop is CASSGGLAGEETQYF. The CDR3 DNA reads TGTGCCAGCAGCGGGGGACTAGCGGGAGAAGAGACCCAGTACTTC.

This clone was recorded only once. This sequence joins TRBV3-1 (or the pseudogene TRBV3-2) and TRBJ1-6; D is ambiguous. The CDR3 consists of 12 residues. CDR1 and CDR2 from the germline V gene are LGHDT and YNNKEL (reference sequence). Trimming cost V 5 bases and J 7 bases, with 6 bases left between them. The CDR3 is CASSSRNSPLHF. CDR3 nucleotides: TGTGCCAGCAGCTCTAGAAATTCACCCCTCCACTTT.

The chain couples TRBV9 to TRBJ2-1; 11 positions match TRBD2. The CDR3 runs 16 residues. The V gene's germline CDR1 is SGDLS and CDR2 YYNGEE. V was pared by 5 bases and J by 8 bases, with 12 bases of the junction left unmatched. In DNA form, the CDR3 reads TGTGCCAGCAGTCCATTACTAGCGGGAGACTTCCATGAGCAGTTCTTC. Protein: CASSPLLAGDFHEQFF.

The chain recombines TRBV7-8 with TRBJ2-5, with a possible D match to TRBD1 (6 bases). Deletions cut 5 bases from V and 5 bases from J, with 9 bases between. The CDR3 loop spans 12 amino acids. Per germline, CDR1 SGHVS and CDR2 FQNEAQ. This chain's CDR3 is CASSQGLETQYF. In DNA, the CDR3 is TGTGCCAGCAGCCAGGGGTTGGAGACCCAGTACTTC.

The J gene is TRBJ1-5, the V gene TRBV28; no definite D call. CDR1 and CDR2 (germline): MDHEN, SYDVKM. V shed 6 bases and J shed 6 bases, with 15 bases lying between them. CDR3 size: 14 residues. The CDR3 protein is CASRPTRFGQPQHF. The CDR3 nucleotides read TGTGCCAGCAGGCCGACACGGTTCGGTCAGCCCCAGCATTTT. Combining the CDR3 with reference TRBV28 and TRBJ1-5 gives the whole variable domain DVKVTQSSRYLVKRTGEKVFLECVQDMDHENMFWYRQDPGLGLRLIYFSYDVKMKEKGDIPEGYSVSREKKERFSLILESASTNQTSMYLCASRPTRFGQPQHFGDGTRLSIL.

The chain recombines TRBV7-9 with TRBJ2-7, with 13 bases matching TRBD2. J was trimmed by 6 bases and V by 3 bases; bases with no gene match: 2. The length of the CDR3 is 14 residues. Germline loops: CDR1 SEHNR, CDR2 FQNEAQ (reference sequence). The CDR3 here is CASSFRTSGSEQYF. The DNA for the CDR3 is TGTGCCAGCAGCTTCAGGACTAGCGGGAGCGAGCAGTACTTC.

V gene TRBV10-3 combines with J gene TRBJ1-2; a possible D gene is TRBD1 (5 bases). The V gene lost 3 bases and the J gene lost 7 bases, with 15 bases spanning the gap. This CDR3 spans 14 amino acids. Germline CDR1 reads ENHRY; CDR2 reads SYGVKD. The CDR3 loop is CAISETLTGGGYTF. The CDR3 DNA sequence: TGTGCCATCAGTGAAACATTAACAGGCGGTGGCTACACCTTC.

The chain has TRBV27 and TRBJ2-7, with 8 bases lining up with TRBD2. Germline V gives CDR1 MNHEY, CDR2 SMNVEV (reference sequence). J was trimmed by 6 bases and V by 6 bases; bases with no gene match: 10. CDR3 length equals 14 residues. The CDR3 spells CASRVPAGGGEQYF. In DNA form, the CDR3 reads TGTGCCAGCAGGGTCCCGGCGGGGGGTGGCGAGCAGTACTTC.

This chain joins TRBV7-3 and TRBJ2-1, with 9 bases lining up with TRBD2. V lost 4 bases and J lost 9; bases outside the gene matches: 10. Germline V gene data show CDR1 as SGHTA and CDR2 as FQGTGA. The CDR3 covers 15 residues. CDR3 protein: CASSSFAGGPSEQFF. As DNA, the CDR3 is TGTGCCAGCAGCTCCTTCGCGGGAGGGCCCAGTGAGCAGTTCTTC.

The CDR3, as DNA: TGTGCCTGGACGTATGGCAGGAACACTGAAGCTTTCTTT. It yields the protein CAWTYGRNTEAFF. V is TRBV30 and J is TRBJ1-1, with D unclear. The V and J ends lost 4 bases and 1 base respectively, with 10 bases between them. The CDR3 totals 13 residues. CDR1 is GTSNPN and CDR2 is SVGIG in the germline V gene (reference sequence).